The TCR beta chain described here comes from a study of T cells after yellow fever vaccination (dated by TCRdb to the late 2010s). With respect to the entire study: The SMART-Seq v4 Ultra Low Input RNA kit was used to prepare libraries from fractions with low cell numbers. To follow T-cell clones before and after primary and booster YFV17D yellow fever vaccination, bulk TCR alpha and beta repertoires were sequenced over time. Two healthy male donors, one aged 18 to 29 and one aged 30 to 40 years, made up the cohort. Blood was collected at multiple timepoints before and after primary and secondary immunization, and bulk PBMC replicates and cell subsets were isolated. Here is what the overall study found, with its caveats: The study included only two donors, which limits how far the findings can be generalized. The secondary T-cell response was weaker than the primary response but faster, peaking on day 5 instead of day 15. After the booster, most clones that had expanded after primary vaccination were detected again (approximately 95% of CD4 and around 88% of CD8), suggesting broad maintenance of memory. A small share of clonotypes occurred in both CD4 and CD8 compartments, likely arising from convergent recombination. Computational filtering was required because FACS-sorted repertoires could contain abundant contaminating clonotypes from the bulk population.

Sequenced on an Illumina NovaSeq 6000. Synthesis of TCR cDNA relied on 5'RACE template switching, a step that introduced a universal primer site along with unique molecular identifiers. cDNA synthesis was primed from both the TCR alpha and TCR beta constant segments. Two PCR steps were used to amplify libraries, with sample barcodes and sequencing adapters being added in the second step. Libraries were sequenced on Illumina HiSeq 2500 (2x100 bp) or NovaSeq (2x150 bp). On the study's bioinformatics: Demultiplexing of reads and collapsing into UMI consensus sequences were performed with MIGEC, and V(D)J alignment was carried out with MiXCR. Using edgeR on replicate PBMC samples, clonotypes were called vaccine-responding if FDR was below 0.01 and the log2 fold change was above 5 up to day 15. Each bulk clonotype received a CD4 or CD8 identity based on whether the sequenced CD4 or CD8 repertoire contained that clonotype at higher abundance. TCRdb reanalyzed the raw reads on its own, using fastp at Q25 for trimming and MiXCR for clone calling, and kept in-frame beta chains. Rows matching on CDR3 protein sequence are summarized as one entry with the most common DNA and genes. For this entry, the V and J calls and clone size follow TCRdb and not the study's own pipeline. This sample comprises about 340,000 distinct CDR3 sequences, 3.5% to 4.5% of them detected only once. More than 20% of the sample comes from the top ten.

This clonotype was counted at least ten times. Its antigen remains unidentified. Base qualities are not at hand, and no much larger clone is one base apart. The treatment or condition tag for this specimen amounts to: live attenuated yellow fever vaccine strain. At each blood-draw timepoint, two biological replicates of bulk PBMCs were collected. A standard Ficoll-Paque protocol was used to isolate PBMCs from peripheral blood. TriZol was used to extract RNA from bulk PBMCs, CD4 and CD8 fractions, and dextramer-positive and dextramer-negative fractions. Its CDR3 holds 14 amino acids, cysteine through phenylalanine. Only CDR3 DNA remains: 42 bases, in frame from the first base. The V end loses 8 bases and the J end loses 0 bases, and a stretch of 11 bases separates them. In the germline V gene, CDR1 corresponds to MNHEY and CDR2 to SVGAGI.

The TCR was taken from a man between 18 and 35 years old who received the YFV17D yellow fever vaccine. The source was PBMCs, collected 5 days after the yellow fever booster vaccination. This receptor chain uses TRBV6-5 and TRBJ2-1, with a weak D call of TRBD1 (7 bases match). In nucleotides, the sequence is TGTGCCAGCGCGCGGGACAGCTCCTACAATGAGCAGTTCTTC. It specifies CASARDSSYNEQFF.